A selection of T cell receptor beta chains follows, all from one sample in a study of T cells in Graves' hyperthyroidism and ophthalmopathy. One entry per CDR3 protein results from TCRdb running MiXCR on the multiplex PCR reads. Of roughly 420,000 distinct CDR3 sequences listed, approximately 13% are singletons. Sequencing used blood. The receptor set was obtained from a woman aged 18-29 years with Graves' hyperthyroidism. CDR3s include the opening cysteine and the closing phenylalanine or tryptophan. A D gene is named only where the DNA matches it firmly. Size tells how often a clone was seen (once, few, many) or the class of an expanded clone, and some rows leave it out.

TRBD2	many	TRBV30	16	TRBJ2-3	CAWSVLGGRGSDTQYF	TGTGCCTGGAGTGTACTAGGAGGGAGGGGTTCAGATACGCAGTATTTT
TRBD2	many	TRBV24-1	16	TRBJ2-7	CATSEPGLVRSYEQYF	TGTGCCACCAGTGAACCCGGACTAGTCCGCTCCTACGAGCAGTACTTC
-	many	TRBV11-2	15	TRBJ2-1	CASSTRWAGRNEQFF	TGTGCCAGCAGCACCCGGTGGGCGGGACGCAATGAGCAGTTCTTC
-	-	TRBV30	12	TRBJ1-2	CAWSSGGGGYTF	TGTGCCTGGAGCTCTGGGGGGGGTGGCTACACCTTC
-	-	TRBV6-1	15	TRBJ1-5	CASSRGAGGNQPQHF	TGTGCCAGCAGTCGAGGGGCCGGGGGGAATCAGCCCCAGCATTTT
TRBD1	many	TRBV20-1	13	TRBJ1-6	CSAAGQGNSPLHF	TGCAGTGCTGCCGGACAGGGAAATTCACCCCTCCACTTT
TRBD2	many	TRBV28	14	TRBJ2-1	CASTTSGSYNEQFF	TGTGCCAGCACGACTAGCGGCTCCTACAATGAGCAGTTCTTC
-	-	TRBV5-1	16	TRBJ2-7	CASRPSTGRNSYEQYF	TGCGCCAGCAGACCGTCCACAGGACGTAATTCGTACGAGCAGTACTTC
TRBD2	many	TRBV5-1	16	TRBJ2-3	CASSLTTSARTDTQYF	TGCGCCAGCAGCTTAACGACTAGCGCGCGCACAGATACGCAGTATTTT
TRBD1	many	TRBV6-1	18	TRBJ1-1	CASSEIGTGGAVVTEAFF	TGTGCCAGCAGTGAAATTGGGACAGGGGGCGCGGTGGTCACTGAAGCTTTCTTT
-	many	TRBV5-1	14	TRBJ1-5	CASSSGQRGQPQHF	TGCGCCAGCAGCTCCGGACAGCGCGGTCAGCCCCAGCATTTT
TRBD2	many	TRBV7-9	15	TRBJ2-7	CASSPPGLAGIEQYF	TGTGCCAGCAGCCCCCCGGGACTAGCGGGAATCGAGCAGTACTTC
-	many	TRBV5-5	13	TRBJ2-7	CASSFQSYYEQYF	TGTGCCAGCAGCTTTCAGAGCTACTACGAGCAGTACTTC
-	many	TRBV12-3/TRBV12-4	14	TRBJ2-4	CASSDDWTENIQYF	TGTGCCAGCAGTGATGACTGGACGGAAAACATTCAGTACTTC
-	many	TRBV18	15	TRBJ2-1	CASSPTRTALNEQFF	TGTGCCAGCTCACCAACCCGGACAGCTCTCAATGAGCAGTTCTTC